The present T cell receptor beta chain was sequenced within a study of blood T cell repertoires in COVID-19. CDR1 and CDR2 (germline): MNHEY, SMNVEV (reference sequence). V lost 1 base, J lost 7 bases, and 8 bases lay in between. The CDR3 sequence is 14 residues long. Clones were sequenced by immunoSEQ multiplex PCR, and TCRdb holds only the in-frame ones, with some missing. Of under 100,000 clones in the sample, around 76% were seen once. The rearrangement uses TRBV27 and TRBJ1-6; tentative D call: TRBD1 (5 bases). The sample comprised peripheral blood. The receptor's source is an elderly woman with active or convalescent COVID-19. CDR3 residues: CASSLWGENSPLHF. Written as DNA, the CDR3 is TGTGCCAGCAGTTTATGGGGGGAGAATTCACCCCTCCACTTT.